This record looks at one T cell receptor (beta chain) sequence and its context. The method was immunoSEQ multiplex PCR; TCRdb's version includes in-frame clones alone and lacks a portion of them. The data contain roughly 75,000 clones, about 86% of them singletons. The V gene end was trimmed by 5 bases and the J gene end by 6 bases; junction bases not matched to a gene: 4. Per the germline V gene, CDR1 is SGHTA and CDR2 is FQGNSA. The CDR3 runs to 15 residues. The sample originates from a study of OX40 agonist ivuxolimab in advanced cancers. Study-wide background: Patients received ivuxolimab, an agonistic anti-OX40 (CD134) antibody. Patients undergoing dose escalation presented with hepatocellular carcinoma, melanoma, renal cell or head and neck cancer.

Sequenced here: CD4+ or CD8+ T cells sorted from blood, sampled in a trial of the OX40 agonist ivuxolimab. The TCR comes from an adult with an advanced solid tumor such as melanoma, head and neck, liver or kidney cancer. This rearrangement joins TRBV7-2 to TRBJ2-1; TRBD2 matches at 13 bases. The CDR3 is CASSRTSGGLNEQFF. The DNA for the CDR3 is TGTGCCAGCAGCCGGACTAGCGGGGGCCTCAATGAGCAGTTCTTC. The full variable domain, rest sourced from reference TRBV7-2 and TRBJ2-1, is GAGVSQSPSNKVTEKGKDVELRCDPISGHTALYWYRQSLGQGLEFLIYFQGNSAPDKSGLPSDRFSAERTGGSVSTLTIQRTQQEDSAVYLCASSRTSGGLNEQFFGPGTRLTVL.